The 26 T cell receptor beta chains below come from one sample, sequenced in a study of shared clonotypes between healthy human individuals. Sequencing used immunoSEQ multiplex PCR; TCRdb keeps in-frame clones, though not all of them. The sample has nearly 2 million clones, around 96% seen once. It was CD45RO-negative cells, positively selected for CCR7, that made up naive CD8 cells, with terminally differentiated effector memory CD45RA+ cells excluded. The sequencing input was naive CD8+ T cells sorted from blood. The receptor source for this set is a man younger than 35 in good health.

This sequence joins TRBV5-6 and TRBJ2-7; 7 bases agree with TRBD2. The CDR3 covers 17 residues. Germline lookup yields CDR1 SGHDT and CDR2 YYEEEE. The trim removed 0 bases at V and 3 bases at J, leaving 12 bases unmatched. CDR3 sequence reads: CASSLDLTREGHYEQYF. CDR3 in DNA: TGTGCCAGCAGCTTGGACTTGACGAGGGAGGGCCACTACGAGCAGTACTTC.

This clone came up once. This rearrangement joins TRBV11-2 to TRBJ1-2; D gene uncertain. Trimming shortened V by 0 bases and J by 4 bases, and 12 bases separated the two germline ends. Germline V CDR1 and CDR2: SGHAT, FQNNGV. This CDR3 region has 15 residues. This CDR3 reads CASSLDRGPLYGYTF. Written as DNA, the CDR3 is TGTGCCAGCAGCTTAGACCGAGGGCCCCTCTATGGCTACACCTTC.

For this clone: Other nucleotide sequences from this sample produce the same CDR3. The chain combines TRBV11-2 with TRBJ2-1; D uncertain. Per germline, CDR1 SGHAT and CDR2 FQNNGV. The CDR3 sequence is 15 residues long. Trimming left V 3 bases short and J 0 bases short, with 9 bases between. CDR3 in DNA: TGTGCCAGCAGCTTGGACCGAAGCTCCTACAATGAGCAGTTCTTC. Amino acid sequence: CASSLDRSSYNEQFF.

The chain joins TRBV7-9 to TRBJ2-1; 7 nucleotides line up with TRBD1. CDR3 size: 15 residues. Germline V gene data show CDR1 as SEHNR and CDR2 as FQNEAQ (reference sequence). After removal of 5 bases from V and 0 bases from J, the junction contained 4 bases not matched to a gene. CDR3: CASSPTGASYNEQFF. CDR3 sequence (DNA): TGTGCCAGCAGCCCCACAGGGGCCTCCTACAATGAGCAGTTCTTC.

The chain carries TRBV13 and TRBJ2-7; D remains ambiguous. The CDR3 length is 13 residues. Germline loops: CDR1 PRHDT, CDR2 FYEKMQ (reference sequence). Trimming took 0 bases from V and 3 from J, leaving 6 bases between them. As DNA, the CDR3 is TGTGCCAGCAGCTTAGGGATGGACTACGAGCAGTACTTC. Translating gives CASSLGMDYEQYF.

The chain uses TRBV28 and TRBJ2-7; 11 nucleotides match TRBD1. Germline CDR1 reads MDHEN; CDR2 reads SYDVKM. V was pared by 5 bases and J by 4 bases, with 4 bases of the junction left unmatched. This CDR3 has 14 amino acids. The CDR3 DNA is TGTGCCAGCAGTGGACAGGGGGCCACTTACGAGCAGTACTTC. It codes for CASSGQGATYEQYF.

The chain uses TRBV29-1 and TRBJ2-7; D is perhaps TRBD1 (5 bases). Trimming pared 3 bases from V and 6 bases from J, leaving 15 bases between. This CDR3 is built from 13 residues. Germline CDR1 and CDR2: SQVTM and ANQGSEA. CDR3 loop: CSVEGPEYVEQYF. The CDR3, as DNA: TGCAGCGTTGAGGGGCCAGAGTACGTCGAGCAGTACTTC.

The chain joins TRBV27 to TRBJ2-3; D is undetermined. The CDR3 consists of 11 residues. Trimming stripped 5 bases from V and 9 bases from J, with 9 bases between. Germline CDR1 reads MNHEY; CDR2 reads SMNVEV (reference sequence). The CDR3 DNA reads TGTGCCAGCAGTACCAGCCAAACGCAGTATTTT. Its protein product is CASSTSQTQYF.

CDR3 nucleotide sequence: TGTGCCAGCAGCTTAGTTCTCTCTGGGGCCAACGTCCTGACTTTC. This encodes CASSLVLSGANVLTF. This chain links TRBV7-6 with TRBJ2-6; unclear D gene. Germline V gives CDR1 SGHVS, CDR2 FNYEAQ. The V gene lost 1 base and the J gene lost 0 bases, with 4 bases spanning the gap. The CDR3 loop spans 15 amino acids.

The rearrangement links TRBV2 to TRBJ1-4; D is perhaps TRBD1 (5 bases). Looked up from germline, CDR1 is SNHLY and CDR2 is FYNNEI. CDR3 size: 15 residues. The V end was cut by 3 bases, the J end by 7 bases, with 15 bases between. The CDR3 nucleotides are TGTGCCAGCAGTGAGCGAGGGGAGAACGGTGAAAAACTGTTTTTT. This gives the protein CASSERGENGEKLFF.

The chain has TRBV10-2 and TRBJ2-7, with 7 positions matching TRBD1. In germline, CDR1 is WSHSY, CDR2 SAAADI. V gave up 7 bases and J gave up 0 bases; unmatched junction bases: 6. CDR3 length: 14 residues. CDR3 sequence reads: CASKPGQTSYEQYF. The CDR3 bases are TGCGCCAGCAAACCGGGACAGACCTCCTACGAGCAGTACTTC.

The rearrangement links TRBV5-4 to TRBJ1-1; 8 bases fit TRBD1. Losses at the gene ends were 2 bases for V and 4 bases for J; bases not matched to a gene: 10. CDR3 length equals 16 residues. Germline values: CDR1 SGHNT, CDR2 YYREEE (reference sequence). CDR3 amino acids: CASSFGPDRGGTEAFF. For the CDR3, the DNA is TGTGCCAGCAGCTTTGGACCCGACAGGGGAGGCACTGAAGCTTTCTTT. Full variable domain (outside the CDR3, taken from reference TRBV5-4 and TRBJ1-1): ETGVTQSPTHLIKTRGQQVTLRCSSQSGHNTVSWYQQALGQGPQFIFQYYREEENGRGNFPPRFSGLQFPNYSSELNVNALELDDSALYLCASSFGPDRGGTEAFFGQGTRLTVV.

The table lists this clone with a count of one. The gene calls are TRBV6-1 and TRBJ1-6; D ambiguous. Germline assignment: CDR1 MNHNS and CDR2 SASEGT. The CDR3 length is 12 residues. Trimming took off 2 bases at V and 10 bases at J, with 6 bases between the two ends. The CDR3 bases are TGTGCCAGCAGTGAAATCGGGTCACCCCTCCACTTT. This encodes CASSEIGSPLHF.

CDR3 sequence: CASSQETELTYNEQFF. As DNA, the CDR3 is TGCGCCAGCAGCCAAGAAACGGAACTTACCTACAATGAGCAGTTCTTC. The chain links TRBV4-1 to TRBJ2-1; D remains unclear. This CDR3 has 16 amino acids. Trimming stripped 0 bases from V and 2 bases from J, with 11 bases between. The germline V gene encodes CDR1 MGHRA and CDR2 YSYEKL.

The chain links TRBV27 to TRBJ2-2; 7 bases align to TRBD1. V shed 5 bases, J shed 0 bases, and the junction held 9 bases outside the gene matches. Germline values: CDR1 MNHEY, CDR2 SMNVEV (reference sequence). The CDR3 is 17 amino acids. The CDR3 sequence: CASSPSWGTANTGELFF. The DNA of the CDR3 is TGTGCCAGCAGTCCTAGCTGGGGGACAGCGAACACCGGGGAGCTGTTTTTT.

The genes are TRBV5-1 and TRBJ2-5; 10 nucleotides line up with TRBD2. Germline-derived CDR1 and CDR2 are SGHRS and YFSETQ. The V gene end was trimmed by 4 bases and the J gene end by 0 bases; junction bases not matched to a gene: 12. The length of the CDR3 is 18 residues. CDR3 amino acids: CASSGTTSGMAYQETQYF. The CDR3 coding sequence is TGCGCCAGCAGCGGAACCACTAGCGGGATGGCGTACCAAGAGACCCAGTACTTC.

The chain has TRBV7-9 and TRBJ2-1, with TRBD2 matching 9 bases. Looked up from germline, CDR1 is SEHNR and CDR2 is FQNEAQ (reference sequence). This CDR3 is 16 amino acids long. With 5 bases clipped from V and 2 bases from J, the junction kept 7 bases outside the gene matches. Here the CDR3 reads CASSLIAGEAYNEQFF. DNA for the CDR3: TGTGCCAGCAGCCTTATAGCGGGAGAGGCCTACAATGAGCAGTTCTTC.

The chain joins TRBV11-2 to TRBJ2-7; a weak D match, TRBD2 (6 bases). V was pared by 1 base and J by 0 bases, with 10 bases between. Germline V gene data show CDR1 as SGHAT and CDR2 as FQNNGV. This CDR3 is built from 15 residues. This chain's CDR3 is CASSLVRDFSYEQYF. The CDR3 DNA sequence: TGTGCCAGCAGCTTAGTTCGGGACTTCTCCTACGAGCAGTACTTC.

CDR3 region: CASSQIVSVNTGELFF. For the CDR3, the DNA is TGCGCCAGCAGCCAAATCGTATCAGTGAACACCGGGGAGCTGTTTTTT. The chain couples TRBV4-3 to TRBJ2-2; D is undetermined. In germline, CDR1 is LGHNA, CDR2 YSLEER. There are 16 residues in the CDR3. Trimming took off 2 bases at V and 1 base at J, with 11 bases between the two ends.

The rearrangement joins TRBV28 to TRBJ2-7; 7 bases agree with TRBD1. Germline V gives CDR1 MDHEN, CDR2 SYDVKM. With 7 bases clipped from V and 2 bases from J, the junction kept 17 bases outside the gene matches. This CDR3 has 17 amino acids. The CDR3 bases are TGTGCCAGCACTTCGCTCATTATCGACAGGGATCCCTACGAGCAGTACTTC. This translates into CASTSLIIDRDPYEQYF. The whole variable domain, filled in from reference TRBV28 and TRBJ2-7, reads DVKVTQSSRYLVKRTGEKVFLECVQDMDHENMFWYRQDPGLGLRLIYFSYDVKMKEKGDIPEGYSVSREKKERFSLILESASTNQTSMYLCASTSLIIDRDPYEQYFGPGTRLTVT.

The chain uses TRBV25-1 and TRBJ1-6; 7 bases align to TRBD1. Looked up from germline, CDR1 is MGHDK and CDR2 is SYGVNS. The CDR3 covers 14 residues. V dropped 10 bases and J dropped 6; count of bases not matched to a gene: 9. CDR3 loop: CATAHWDSNSPLHF. DNA of the CDR3: TGTGCCACGGCCCACTGGGACAGTAATTCACCCCTCCACTTT.

The V call is TRBV28, the J call TRBJ2-6, with 8 bases that match TRBD1. V was pared by 4 bases and J by 0 bases, with 11 bases of the junction left unmatched. The CDR3 is made up of 19 amino acids. The germline CDR1 and CDR2 sequences are MDHEN and SYDVKM. CDR3 protein: CASSYTTGTGSSGANVLTF. The CDR3 DNA reads TGTGCCAGCAGTTACACCACCGGGACAGGTTCCTCTGGGGCCAACGTCCTGACTTTC.

This chain links TRBV13 with TRBJ1-1; D gene uncertain. V dropped 5 bases and J dropped 1 base, with 8 bases sitting between them. The germline gives CDR1 PRHDT, CDR2 FYEKMQ (reference sequence). CDR3 length: 13 amino acids. This CDR3 reads CASSPLENTEAFF. In nucleotides, the CDR3 is TGTGCCAGCAGCCCCTTGGAGAACACTGAAGCTTTCTTT.

V gene TRBV18 combines with J gene TRBJ2-7; D unclear. The CDR3 is 17 residues long. Germline CDR1 KGHSH, CDR2 LQKENI. Trimming left V 2 bases short and J 2 bases short, with 19 bases between. The DNA for the CDR3 is TGTGCCAGCTCACCAGATCAACCGGGCGCCGAGACCTACGAGCAGTACTTC. Residues: CASSPDQPGAETYEQYF.

V and J are TRBV28 and TRBJ2-7; D is perhaps TRBD1 (6 bases). Germline V gene sequence: CDR1 MDHEN, CDR2 SYDVKM. The length of the CDR3 is 20 residues. The V end was cut by 1 base, the J end by 4 bases, with 29 bases between. CDR3 DNA: TGTGCCAGCAGTTTATTTTTTGGGTCCGACAGGAGCCCACCTTCTTACGAGCAGTACTTC. It yields the protein CASSLFFGSDRSPPSYEQYF. The full variable domain, completed using reference TRBV28 and TRBJ2-7, is DVKVTQSSRYLVKRTGEKVFLECVQDMDHENMFWYRQDPGLGLRLIYFSYDVKMKEKGDIPEGYSVSREKKERFSLILESASTNQTSMYLCASSLFFGSDRSPPSYEQYFGPGTRLTVT.

The rearrangement uses TRBV6-5 and TRBJ1-1; 7 bases match TRBD1. There are 13 residues in the CDR3. Per the germline V gene, CDR1 is MNHEY and CDR2 is SVGAGI. The ends lost 5 bases at V and 4 bases at J; junction bases unmatched: 4. CDR3 in amino acids: CASSAGGITEAFF. CDR3 in DNA: TGTGCCAGCAGTGCAGGGGGAATCACTGAAGCTTTCTTT.